The T cell receptor beta chain described here comes from a study of T cells in localized non-small cell lung cancer. This clone appeared a few times. Its target is unknown. The data were produced by immunoSEQ multiplex PCR, yet TCRdb's version contains in-frame clones alone and is incomplete. The table lists 9,500 to 15,000 clones, around four fifths of them singletons. Notes on the study in general: Longer overall survival was linked to higher blood T cell density. Among the tissues sampled, uninvolved adjacent lung had the highest T cell clonality, above tumor. Owing to sequencing of a solitary tumor region, heterogeneity cannot be discounted. The appearance of a median roughly 58 of the top 100 tumor clones was seen in adjacent lung.

The TCR originated in a male donor at least 60 years old with stage I lung adenocarcinoma. Sequenced material: peripheral blood, taken before any cancer treatment.

Here the CDR3 reads CAIRTGGTEAEQYF. CDR3 DNA sequence: TGTGCCATCAGGACAGGGGGAACTGAGGCCGAGCAGTACTTC. The chain uses TRBV6-1 and TRBJ2-7, with 10 nucleotides matching TRBD1. Germline trimming cut 10 bases from V and 6 bases from J; bases unmatched to any gene: 12. The CDR3 is 14 residues long. Germline V CDR1 and CDR2: MNHNS, SASEGT.